These 30 T cell receptor beta chains originate from one sample sequenced in a study of T-cell reconstitution after alpha-beta-depleted transplantation in children (dated by TCRdb to 2016 to 2018). The sample's treatment or condition label, decoded: allogeneic hematopoietic cell transplantation with graft depleted of TCRalphabeta T cells and CD19 B cells. The library relied on PCR. The reads were generated on an Illumina HiSeq 2500. To normalize quantification of the TCRbeta repertoire, the TCR libraries were built with molecular barcoding that relied on unique molecular identifiers. Using fastp at Q25 and MiXCR, TCRdb reprocessed the public reads and kept productive beta chains. Here each entry gathers all rows of one CDR3 protein and keeps the most common genes and DNA. Present in this sample are about 250,000 distinct CDR3 sequences, roughly a quarter of which were seen just once. Of the sample, 4% to 6% falls within the top ten clones.

The starting material was PBMCs, mostly from graft donor cells, obtained 360 days after TCRalphabeta/CD19-depleted stem cell transplant. These receptors all come from a female patient aged 2-9 years who had a stem cell transplant for congenital amegakaryocytic thrombocytopenia, so the T cells may come from the graft donor.

The chain is built from TRBV20-1 and TRBJ1-4; the D is unclear. Germline CDR1 reads DFQATT; CDR2 reads SNEGSKA (reference sequence). The CDR3 is 14 amino acids. Trimming removed 3 bases from V and 4 bases from J, with 12 bases in between. CDR3 amino acids: CSASKRHLNEKLFF. The CDR3, as DNA: TGCAGTGCTAGTAAGAGGCACCTTAATGAAAAACTGTTTTTT.

The table lists this clonotype with many counts. The chain has TRBV9 and TRBJ1-2; 7 bases fit TRBD1. Germline loops: CDR1 SGDLS, CDR2 YYNGEE. Trimming took 0 bases from V and 6 from J; bases not matched to a gene: 2. This CDR3 contains 13 residues. CDR3: CASSVAGGDGYTF. DNA of the CDR3: TGTGCCAGCAGCGTAGCAGGGGGGGATGGCTACACCTTC.

This rearrangement joins TRBV2 to TRBJ2-7; a possible D gene is TRBD2 (6 bases). V lost 10 bases, J lost 0 bases, and 16 bases lay in between. This CDR3 spans 14 amino acids. The V gene's germline CDR1 is SNHLY and CDR2 FYNNEI. CDR3: CATQKERVSYEQYF. CDR3 in DNA: TGTGCCACCCAAAAGGAGCGGGTCTCCTACGAGCAGTACTTC.

The V call is TRBV30, the J call TRBJ1-2; TRBD1 matches at 7 bases. The junction had 8 bases not matched to a gene; V was cut back by 3 bases and J by 4 bases. The CDR3 has 14 amino acids. Germline V CDR1 and CDR2: GTSNPN, SVGIG (reference sequence). The CDR3 bases are TGTGCCTGGAGCCCGACAGGGAAGGTCTATGGCTACACCTTC. Translation: CAWSPTGKVYGYTF.

CDR3 DNA: TGTGCCAGCAGCCTTGTTCTCGCGGGGGAGCTGTTTTTT. It translates to CASSLVLAGELFF. The chain employs TRBV4-2 and TRBJ2-2; D ambiguous. V was clipped by 4 bases and J by 8 bases, with 11 bases between them. The CDR3 runs 13 residues. Germline assignment: CDR1 LGHNA and CDR2 YNFKEQ.

Only a few counts were recorded for this clonotype. J is TRBJ2-7 and V is TRBV5-1; no reliable D call. This CDR3 has 14 amino acids. Germline V gene lookup returns CDR1 SGHRS and CDR2 YFSETQ. Trimming left V 2 bases short and J 4 bases short, with 13 bases between. CDR3 in amino acids: CASSFRSRIYEQYF. The CDR3 DNA reads TGCGCCAGCAGCTTTCGATCCAGGATTTACGAGCAGTACTTC. The variable domain in full, with the rest retrieved from reference TRBV5-1 and TRBJ2-7, is KAGVTQTPRYLIKTRGQQVTLSCSPISGHRSVSWYQQTPGQGLQFLFEYFSETQRNKGNFPGRFSGRQFSNSRSEMNVSTLELGDSALYLCASSFRSRIYEQYFGPGTRLTVT.

The J gene is TRBJ2-7, the V gene TRBV7-6, with 9 bases identical to TRBD1. V was clipped by 0 bases and J by 2 bases; unmatched bases: 2. CDR1 is SGHVS and CDR2 is FNYEAQ in the germline V gene. CDR3 length: 15 residues. CDR3 sequence: CASSLAGTGTYEQYF. The CDR3, as DNA: TGTGCCAGCAGCTTAGCTGGGACAGGGACCTACGAGCAGTACTTC. Supplemented by reference TRBV7-6 and TRBJ2-7, the full variable domain reads GAGVSQSPRYKVTKRGQDVALRCDPISGHVSLYWYRQALGQGPEFLTYFNYEAQQDKSGLPNDRFSAERPEGSISTLTIQRTEQRDSAMYRCASSLAGTGTYEQYFGPGTRLTVT.

Ten or more counts support this clonotype. The chain combines TRBV13 with TRBJ2-1, with unresolved D. Trimming pared 2 bases from V and 0 bases from J, leaving 11 bases between. Germline V lookup: CDR1 PRHDT, CDR2 FYEKMQ (reference sequence). The CDR3 sequence is 16 residues long. The CDR3 here is CASSLNGRLSYNEQFF. The CDR3 nucleotides are TGTGCCAGCAGCTTAAATGGGCGGCTCTCCTACAATGAGCAGTTCTTC.

Many counts were recorded for this clonotype. Here the CDR3 DNA reads TGTGCCATCAGTGAAGTATCGGCCGCTGGAAACACCATATATTTT. Its translation: CAISEVSAAGNTIYF. The chain recombines TRBV10-3 with TRBJ1-3; D not resolved. This CDR3 contains 15 residues. Germline assignment: CDR1 ENHRY and CDR2 SYGVKD. V lost 3 bases and J lost 2, with 11 bases in between.

The chain combines TRBV6-6 with TRBJ2-7, with D unresolved. This CDR3 region has 13 residues. CDR1 and CDR2 from the germline V gene are MNHNY and SVGAGI (reference sequence). Trimming shortened V by 2 bases and J by 7 bases, and 12 bases separated the two germline ends. CDR3 nucleotides: TGTGCCAGCAGTTACCCTCCCCTAGGTGAGCAGTACTTC. Its translation is CASSYPPLGEQYF.

The CDR3 spells CASSSQGSSYNEQFF. CDR3 bases: TGTGCCAGCAGCTCCCAGGGAAGCTCCTACAATGAGCAGTTCTTC. This sequence joins TRBV7-9 and TRBJ2-1; weak D call: TRBD1 (5 bases). Germline V gene sequence: CDR1 SEHNR, CDR2 FQNEAQ (reference sequence). V was shortened by 4 bases and J by 0 bases, with 10 bases between the two germline ends. This CDR3 is built from 15 residues.

This clonotype was observed a few times. This chain connects TRBV13 to TRBJ2-1; no definite D call. CDR1 and CDR2 from the germline V gene are PRHDT and FYEKMQ (reference sequence). V lost 3 bases and J 6 bases, leaving 18 bases between the germline ends. This CDR3 has 16 residues. CDR3 coding DNA: TGTGCCAGCAGCTTCAGATTAAGACCCGCATCCAATGAGCAGTTCTTC. Protein sequence: CASSFRLRPASNEQFF.

The chain carries TRBV7-9 and TRBJ2-7; 7 bases are shared with TRBD1. Germline loops: CDR1 SEHNR, CDR2 FQNEAQ (reference sequence). The ends lost 5 bases at V and 6 bases at J; junction bases unmatched: 10. The CDR3 consists of 14 residues. The CDR3 spells CASSKGQSLFEQYF. In DNA form, the CDR3 reads TGTGCCAGCAGCAAGGGACAGTCCCTTTTCGAGCAGTACTTC.

J is TRBJ2-5 and V is TRBV28, with 8 nucleotides matching TRBD2. The CDR3 length is 16 residues. The V segment lost 5 bases and the J segment 2 bases; nucleotides outside the gene matches: 10. The germline V gene has CDR1 MDHEN and CDR2 SYDVKM. The chain's CDR3 is CASSAPGGLGQETQYF. Here the CDR3 DNA reads TGTGCCAGCAGTGCCCCGGGAGGGCTAGGACAAGAGACCCAGTACTTC.

The chain employs TRBV2 and TRBJ2-5, with D perhaps TRBD2 (5 bases). The germline V and J ends were trimmed by 3 bases and 5 bases, with 7 bases remaining between them. The germline CDR1 and CDR2 sequences are SNHLY and FYNNEI. The CDR3 contains 12 residues. CDR3 in DNA: TGTGCCAGCAGTGATCTAGCCGAGACCCAGTACTTC. The encoded protein is CASSDLAETQYF.

This clonotype showed up just a few times. This chain links TRBV28 with TRBJ1-1; weak D call: TRBD1 (5 bases). Trimming pared 1 base from V and 5 bases from J, leaving 11 bases between. Germline V CDR1 and CDR2: MDHEN, SYDVKM. CDR3 length equals 14 residues. CDR3 amino acids: CASSLYPGYTEAFF. Here the CDR3 DNA reads TGTGCCAGCAGTTTATATCCAGGGTATACTGAAGCTTTCTTT.

This clonotype was found a few times. This rearrangement joins TRBV20-1 to TRBJ2-1; 10 nucleotides line up with TRBD2. The V gene end was trimmed by 2 bases and the J gene end by 2 bases; junction bases not matched to a gene: 6. The CDR3 totals 16 residues. Germline V gives CDR1 DFQATT, CDR2 SNEGSKA (reference sequence). Here the CDR3 reads CSARSPGLAAYNEQFF. Here the CDR3 DNA reads TGCAGTGCTAGATCCCCCGGACTAGCGGCCTACAATGAGCAGTTCTTC.

The CDR3 is CASSYGTRGEQFF. CDR3 bases: TGTGCCAGCAGTTACGGGACTAGGGGTGAGCAGTTCTTC. This rearrangement joins TRBV6-6 to TRBJ2-1, with TRBD2 identical over 8 bases. Per germline, CDR1 MNHNY and CDR2 SVGAGI (reference sequence). CDR3 length: 13 amino acids. Unmatched junction bases numbered 3, after V lost 2 bases and J lost 9 bases.

This chain uses TRBV10-3 with TRBJ2-5, with 7 nucleotides matching TRBD2. J gave up 7 bases and V 0 bases, and 5 bases lay outside the gene matches. The CDR3 runs to 14 residues. Germline lookup yields CDR1 ENHRY and CDR2 SYGVKD. CDR3 coding DNA: TGTGCCATCAGTGAGTCCCGGGACTACGGGACCCAGTACTTC. Amino acids: CAISESRDYGTQYF.

This clonotype was seen a few times. This chain connects TRBV5-4 to TRBJ2-7; 7 positions agree with TRBD2. The CDR3 totals 15 residues. V shed 4 bases, J shed 1 base, and the junction held 8 bases outside the gene matches. Germline CDR1 reads SGHNT; CDR2 reads YYREEE (reference sequence). The CDR3 loop reads CASSPTRGGSYEQYF. In DNA form, the CDR3 reads TGTGCCAGCAGCCCGACGAGGGGAGGGTCCTACGAGCAGTACTTC.

In its sample, this clonotype was seen many times. V is TRBV12-3 or TRBV12-4 and J is TRBJ2-1; a possible D gene is TRBD2 (6 bases). The CDR3 extends over 14 amino acids. V lost 2 bases, J lost 4 bases, and 9 bases lay in between. CDR3 DNA sequence: TGTGCCAGCAGTTTACTCGGGGGATACAATGAGCAGTTCTTC. This codes for CASSLLGGYNEQFF.

This clonotype has just a few counts. The chain links TRBV4-2 to TRBJ1-2; 7 bases are shared with TRBD1. CDR3 length: 18 amino acids. Germline V gene data show CDR1 as LGHNA and CDR2 as YNFKEQ. V trimming: 3 bases; J trimming: 0 bases; junction bases outside the gene matches: 13. In DNA, the CDR3 is TGTGCCAGCAGCCAGGAACGGAGACAGGGAGCCTCTAACTATGGCTACACCTTC. As protein: CASSQERRQGASNYGYTF.

The rearrangement links TRBV10-2 to TRBJ2-3, with a possible D match to TRBD2 (6 bases). V lost 3 bases and J lost 6, with 16 bases in between. Germline V gives CDR1 WSHSY, CDR2 SAAADI. This CDR3 is built from 15 residues. The CDR3 nucleotides are TGCGCCAGCAGTGAAAGGGCAGGGACTGGGGATACGCAGTATTTT. It translates to CASSERAGTGDTQYF.

This clonotype was picked up a small number of times. This chain uses TRBV4-2 with TRBJ2-7; D remains unclear. This CDR3 has 15 amino acids. Trimming removed 0 bases from V and 3 bases from J, with 12 bases in between. Germline values: CDR1 LGHNA, CDR2 YNFKEQ. The chain's CDR3 is CASSQDPLLVYEQYF. Written as DNA, the CDR3 is TGTGCCAGCAGCCAAGATCCCCTCTTGGTCTACGAGCAGTACTTC.

This chain links TRBV14 with TRBJ2-7; no clear D. Germline CDR1 reads SGHDN; CDR2 reads FVKESK. This CDR3 is built from 16 residues. V lost 0 bases, J lost 6 bases, and 18 bases lay in between. CDR3 sequence reads: CASSQEGGPLGCEQYF. The CDR3 DNA reads TGTGCCAGCAGCCAAGAAGGCGGTCCCCTGGGCTGCGAGCAGTACTTC.

This clonotype occurred many times. The chain recombines TRBV29-1 with TRBJ2-2; 10 nucleotides agree with TRBD1. CDR3 size: 16 residues. Germline assignment: CDR1 SQVTM and CDR2 ANQGSEA. After removal of 2 bases from V and 4 bases from J, the junction contained 7 bases not matched to a gene. The CDR3 DNA follows: TGCAGCGTTGAACCCGACAGGGGGCGCGGCACCGGGGAGCTGTTTTTT. Translated: CSVEPDRGRGTGELFF.

V gene TRBV6-2 or TRBV6-3 combines with J gene TRBJ2-1; 12 nucleotides agree with TRBD1. Germline loops: CDR1 MNHEY, CDR2 SVGEGT. Trimming took 4 bases from V and 6 from J; bases not matched to a gene: 4. This CDR3 contains 15 residues. This chain's CDR3 is CASSWGQGASNEQFF. The CDR3 coding sequence is TGTGCCAGCAGTTGGGGACAGGGGGCGTCCAATGAGCAGTTCTTC.

This clonotype was counted between two and nine times. V is TRBV20-1 and J is TRBJ1-2; 8 nucleotides align to TRBD1. V lost 0 bases, J lost 7 bases, and 13 bases stayed unmatched. Germline loops: CDR1 DFQATT, CDR2 SNEGSKA (reference sequence). The CDR3 runs 16 residues. This chain's CDR3 is CSARDRGPGTGFGYTF. Here the CDR3 DNA reads TGCAGTGCTAGAGATCGGGGGCCCGGGACAGGTTTTGGCTACACCTTC.

This clonotype was counted between two and nine times. This chain connects TRBV7-6 to TRBJ1-4, with 8 nucleotides matching TRBD1. This CDR3 is 14 amino acids long. The V gene's germline CDR1 is SGHVS and CDR2 FNYEAQ. Trimming at V came to 5 bases and at J to 8 bases, leaving 7 bases not matched to a gene. CDR3 DNA sequence: TGTGCCAGCAGCGGCGGGACAGGACACGAAAAACTGTTTTTT. Residues: CASSGGTGHEKLFF.

J is TRBJ2-7 and V is TRBV11-2; TRBD1 is a possible D gene (6 bases). The CDR3 extends over 15 amino acids. Trimming cost V 5 bases and J 3 bases, with 17 bases left between them. Germline V CDR1 and CDR2: SGHAT, FQNNGV. CDR3 coding DNA: TGTGCCAGCAGCAGGGACACTGCGGTTTTCTACGAGCAGTACTTC. It yields the protein CASSRDTAVFYEQYF.